These 22 T cell receptor beta chains were sequenced from one sample in a study of T cell repertoires in cytomegalovirus infection. TCRdb recomputed calls from the reads with MiXCR, one row per CDR3 protein. The table records 200,000 to 250,000 distinct CDR3 sequences, about 5.9% of them present only once. Sequencing used PBMCs. These receptors were obtained from a human donor in good health (CMV status not recorded). Some clones in this sample may be carry-over from other donors' samples.

The sample holds many counts of this clonotype. This chain connects TRBV4-3 to TRBJ1-3; D is unclear. The CDR3 has 14 amino acids. V lost 0 bases and J 0 bases, leaving 3 bases between the germline ends. The germline V gene encodes CDR1 LGHNA and CDR2 YSLEER. The CDR3 DNA is TGCGCCAGCAGCCAAGAGGTCTCTGGAAACACCATATATTTT. This sequence encodes CASSQEVSGNTIYF.

This clonotype has ten or more counts. The chain couples TRBV7-2 to TRBJ1-5; TRBD1 agrees at 7 bases. Germline CDR1 and CDR2: SGHTA and FQGNSA. The CDR3 sequence is 15 residues long. Trimming cost V 4 bases and J 2 bases; bases outside gene matches: 5. This chain's CDR3 is CASSSDREGNQPQHF. Here the CDR3 DNA reads TGTGCCAGCAGCTCTGACAGGGAGGGCAATCAGCCCCAGCATTTT.

At least ten counts were recorded for this clonotype. The chain uses TRBV12-3 or TRBV12-4 and TRBJ2-1, with D possibly being TRBD1 or TRBD2 (5 bases each). The V and J ends lost 3 bases and 4 bases respectively, with 13 bases between them. The CDR3 loop spans 15 amino acids. The CDR3 sequence: CASSLGTAAYNEQFF. CDR3 nucleotide sequence: TGTGCCAGCAGTTTGGGGACGGCGGCTTACAATGAGCAGTTCTTC.

The sample holds many counts of this clonotype. The chain recombines TRBV6-5 with TRBJ1-4, with a weak D call TRBD1 (5 bases). CDR3 length: 15 residues. The V gene lost 7 bases and the J gene lost 3 bases, with 15 bases spanning the gap. Germline-derived CDR1 and CDR2 are MNHEY and SVGAGI. The CDR3 is CASKPPGLPNEKLFF. DNA of the CDR3: TGTGCCAGCAAACCACCGGGACTCCCTAATGAAAAACTGTTTTTT.

This clonotype occurred many times. A junction boundary mismatches the germline segment, possibly from a read error. The CDR3 nucleotides read TGTGCTAGCAGCTTAGACTCTCTCTCCTACGAGCAGTACTTC. Translating it yields CASSLDSLSYEQYF. The V and J genes are TRBV7-7 and TRBJ2-7; no definite D call. The CDR3 covers 14 residues. Germline assignment: CDR1 SSHAT and CDR2 FNYEAQ (reference sequence).

This clonotype was counted many times. The gene calls are TRBV2 and TRBJ2-3; D perhaps matches TRBD1 (5 bases). V shed 3 bases and J shed 6 bases, with 16 bases lying between them. Germline V CDR1 and CDR2: SNHLY, FYNNEI. The CDR3 has 15 amino acids. The CDR3: CASSDGQGIGDTQYF. The CDR3 DNA sequence: TGTGCCAGCAGTGATGGGCAGGGTATAGGGGATACGCAGTATTTT. The entire variable domain, with the rest obtained from reference TRBV2 and TRBJ2-3, is as follows: EPEVTQTPSHQVTQMGQEVILRCVPISNHLYFYWYRQILGQKVEFLVSFYNNEISEKSEIFDDQFSVERPDGSNFTLKIRSTKLEDSAMYFCASSDGQGIGDTQYFGPGTRLTVL.

The V gene is TRBV20-1, the J gene TRBJ1-1, with 8 bases matching TRBD1. Germline V CDR1 and CDR2: DFQATT, SNEGSKA (reference sequence). There are 11 residues in the CDR3. V lost 6 bases and J lost 7; bases outside the gene matches: 4. CDR3: CSARGQGEAFF. The CDR3, as DNA: TGCAGTGCCAGGGGGCAGGGTGAAGCTTTCTTT.

This clonotype showed up many times. The chain has TRBV28 and TRBJ1-2, with a possible D match to TRBD1 (5 bases). The germline V gene encodes CDR1 MDHEN and CDR2 SYDVKM. The V and J ends lost 2 bases and 3 bases respectively, with 10 bases between them. The CDR3 extends over 14 amino acids. The CDR3 sequence: CASSLGDSHYGYTF. CDR3 DNA: TGTGCCAGCAGTTTAGGTGACAGTCACTATGGCTACACCTTC.

In this sample, this clonotype turned up many times. The rearrangement joins TRBV29-1 to TRBJ2-1; tentatively, D is TRBD1 (6 bases). V was cut by 4 bases and J by 1 base, with 8 bases left in between. This CDR3 has 13 residues. Germline lookup yields CDR1 SQVTM and CDR2 ANQGSEA. CDR3 amino acids: CSVGRGSYNEQFF. CDR3 coding DNA: TGCAGCGTTGGCAGGGGATCCTACAATGAGCAGTTCTTC.

This clonotype came up many times. V and J are TRBV6-2 or TRBV6-3 and TRBJ2-5; maybe TRBD2 (6 bases). Germline V gene lookup returns CDR1 MNHEY and CDR2 SVGEGT. V shed 6 bases and J shed 4 bases, with 12 bases lying between them. This CDR3 is 13 amino acids long. The DNA of the CDR3 is TGTGCCAGCAGCCGGGACTTCGGAGAGACCCAGTACTTC. Its protein product is CASSRDFGETQYF.

In its sample, this clonotype was seen many times. The V and J genes are TRBV2 and TRBJ1-3, with a tentative D call TRBD1 (5 bases). Trimming stripped 6 bases from V and 2 bases from J, with 8 bases between. The germline CDR1 and CDR2 sequences are SNHLY and FYNNEI. The CDR3 spans 13 residues. The CDR3 DNA is TGTGCCAGCAGGGACAATGCTGGAAACACCATATATTTT. Residues: CASRDNAGNTIYF.

This clonotype was counted many times. The CDR3 nucleotides read TGCAGTGCTAGAGATGTAACAGCAACTAATGAAAAACTGTTTTTT. Amino acids: CSARDVTATNEKLFF. The chain links TRBV20-1 to TRBJ1-4; D remains ambiguous. The V end was cut by 0 bases, the J end by 0 bases, with 8 bases between. Germline-derived CDR1 and CDR2 are DFQATT and SNEGSKA (reference sequence). CDR3 length equals 15 residues.

This clonotype was picked up many times. V usage is TRBV7-2 and J usage is TRBJ2-3, with D perhaps being TRBD1 or TRBD2 (6 bases each). Germline values: CDR1 SGHTA, CDR2 FQGNSA. Trimming shortened V by 2 bases and J by 6 bases, and 15 bases separated the two germline ends. There are 15 residues in the CDR3. CDR3 sequence reads: CASSLMSGAGDTQYF. CDR3 bases: TGTGCCAGCAGCTTAATGTCGGGGGCGGGGGATACGCAGTATTTT.

This clonotype was recorded at least ten times. The chain is built from TRBV19 and TRBJ2-7; D is possibly TRBD2 (5 bases). Trimming took off 7 bases at V and 7 bases at J, with 20 bases between the two ends. The CDR3 is made up of 14 amino acids. Germline CDR1 and CDR2: LNHDA and SQIVND (reference sequence). CDR3 amino acids: CASKGPPGYKEQYF. The CDR3 coding sequence is TGTGCCAGTAAAGGCCCCCCGGGATACAAGGAGCAGTACTTC.

V gene TRBV28 combines with J gene TRBJ1-6; TRBD1 is a possible D gene (5 bases). The CDR3 loop spans 14 amino acids. V was shortened by 8 bases and J by 6 bases, with 14 bases between the two germline ends. CDR1 and CDR2 (germline): MDHEN, SYDVKM. The CDR3 reads CASAPQGGNSPLHF. The CDR3, as DNA: TGTGCCAGCGCCCCGCAGGGTGGTAATTCACCCCTCCACTTT.

This clonotype was seen ten or more times. V and J are TRBV4-3 and TRBJ1-6; D remains unclear. Trimming left V 1 base short and J 0 bases short, with 10 bases between. CDR1 and CDR2 (germline): LGHNA, YSLEER. This CDR3 spans 17 amino acids. CDR3 DNA: TGCGCCAGCAGCCAAGGAGGCCGTTTCTCCTATAATTCACCCCTCCACTTT. This translates into CASSQGGRFSYNSPLHF.

Ten or more counts support this clonotype. The chain combines TRBV10-3 with TRBJ1-2; no clear D gene. Germline-derived CDR1 and CDR2 are ENHRY and SYGVKD. The V and J ends lost 1 base and 0 bases respectively, with 6 bases between them. This CDR3 contains 14 residues. The CDR3 here is CAISEWATNYGYTF. DNA for the CDR3: TGTGCCATCAGTGAGTGGGCGACTAACTATGGCTACACCTTC.

This clonotype was seen ten or more times. The V call is TRBV6-2 or TRBV6-3, the J call TRBJ2-7; the match to TRBD1 covers 7 bases. The ends lost 6 bases at V and 2 bases at J; junction bases unmatched: 4. The length of the CDR3 is 13 residues. Germline V gene data show CDR1 as MNHEY and CDR2 as SVGEGT. The CDR3 region has the DNA TGTGCCAGCAGGATACAGGGGACCTACGAGCAGTACTTC. Amino acids: CASRIQGTYEQYF.

The chain couples TRBV7-2 to TRBJ2-1; D is ambiguous. This CDR3 is 15 amino acids long. The V gene's germline CDR1 is SGHTA and CDR2 FQGNSA. Trimming removed 1 base from V and 6 bases from J, with 13 bases in between. CDR3: CASSLDFPAPNEQFF. CDR3 sequence (DNA): TGTGCCAGCAGCTTAGATTTCCCCGCTCCCAATGAGCAGTTCTTC.

The V call is TRBV6-5, the J call TRBJ2-2; 11 nucleotides align to TRBD2. The germline CDR1 and CDR2 sequences are MNHEY and SVGAGI. V lost 0 bases and J lost 6; bases outside the gene matches: 0. This CDR3 spans 15 amino acids. The chain's CDR3 is CASSYSSGGAGELFF. The CDR3 DNA reads TGTGCCAGCAGTTACTCTAGCGGGGGGGCCGGGGAGCTGTTTTTT.

This clonotype was detected many times. The chain has TRBV19 and TRBJ2-7, with TRBD2 identical over 12 bases. This CDR3 comprises 17 residues. V was pared by 1 base and J by 0 bases, with 4 bases of the junction left unmatched. Germline CDR1 is LNHDA and CDR2 is SQIVND (reference sequence). As DNA, the CDR3 is TGTGCCAGTAGTATAGGGACTAGCGGGATCCTCTCCTACGAGCAGTACTTC. It encodes CASSIGTSGILSYEQYF.

This clonotype was seen repeatedly, ten times or more. The CDR3 region is CASSSTGTAKNIQYF. The CDR3 DNA follows: TGTGCCAGCAGCTCCACCGGGACAGCCAAAAACATTCAGTACTTC. The V gene is TRBV28, the J gene TRBJ2-4, with D perhaps being TRBD1 or TRBD2 (5 bases each). This CDR3 is built from 15 residues. V lost 6 bases to trimming and J lost 0 bases, with 12 bases between them. The V gene's germline CDR1 is MDHEN and CDR2 SYDVKM.